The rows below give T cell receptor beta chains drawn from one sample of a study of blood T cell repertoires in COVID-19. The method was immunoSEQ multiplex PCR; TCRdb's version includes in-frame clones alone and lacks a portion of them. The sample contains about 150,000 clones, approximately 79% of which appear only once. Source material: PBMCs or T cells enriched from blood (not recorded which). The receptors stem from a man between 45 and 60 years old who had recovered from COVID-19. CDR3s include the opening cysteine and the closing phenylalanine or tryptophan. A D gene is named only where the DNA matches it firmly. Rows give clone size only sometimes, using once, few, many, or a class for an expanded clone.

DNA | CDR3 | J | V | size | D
TGTGCCAGCAGTTTATCCGCAGTCCAAATATATGGCTACACCTTC | CASSLSAVQIYGYTF | TRBJ1-2 | TRBV27 | - | -
TGTGCCAGCAGCCGGGACAGGGTGGGCAATCAGCCCCAGCATTTT | CASSRDRVGNQPQHF | TRBJ1-5 | TRBV7-9 | - | TRBD1
TGTGCCAGTAGGCGGGACAGGGGATCGAATGAGCAGTTCTTC | CASRRDRGSNEQFF | TRBJ2-1 | TRBV19 | - | TRBD1
TGTGCCAGCAGCAGATCGGGACAGAGGACCTACGAGCAGTACTTC | CASSRSGQRTYEQYF | TRBJ2-7 | TRBV2 | - | TRBD1
TGTGCCAGCTCACCACCCTCGAAATCAGGCACCGGGGAGCTGTTTTTT | CASSPPSKSGTGELFF | TRBJ2-2 | TRBV18 | - | -
TGTGCCAGCACTCAAACCCAGGGGGCTGTGCGTGGCTACACCTTC | CASTQTQGAVRGYTF | TRBJ1-2 | TRBV2 | - | TRBD1
TGTGCCAGCAGCCAATCTCGGGTTGGCTACACCTTC | CASSQSRVGYTF | TRBJ1-2 | TRBV3-1/TRBV3-2 | few | -
TGTGCCACCAGCAGGGCGGGGGGCAACACCGGGGAGCTGTTTTTT | CATSRAGGNTGELFF | TRBJ2-2 | TRBV2 | - | TRBD2
TGTGCCAGCAACGGACAGGGTTTAGAGCAGTACTTC | CASNGQGLEQYF | TRBJ2-7 | TRBV2 | - | TRBD1
TGTGCCAGCAGCCCTAATCAGCCCCAGCATTTT | CASSPNQPQHF | TRBJ1-5 | TRBV28 | - | -
TGCGCCAGCAGCCAAGACCCCGTTGTCACAGGCTATGGCTACACCTTC | CASSQDPVVTGYGYTF | TRBJ1-2 | TRBV4-1 | - | -
TGTGCCAGCAGTTCCATGGGCAGGGGGCGCAAAGATACGCAGTATTTT | CASSSMGRGRKDTQYF | TRBJ2-3 | TRBV6-6 | - | TRBD1
TGCGCCAGCAGCCTTTCCGTTGGGGGCACCTATGGCTACACCTTC | CASSLSVGGTYGYTF | TRBJ1-2 | TRBV4-3 | - | -
TGTGCCAGCAGCCCCCCCCGCCCCAGCGGCTTTCTCGGCGCGGGGGGGCGATATACGCAGTATTTT | CASSPPRPSGFLGAGGRYTQYF | TRBJ2-3 | TRBV3-1/TRBV3-2 | - | TRBD2
TGCAGCGTTGGGCAGGGGATGGCTGGAAACACCATATATTTT | CSVGQGMAGNTIYF | TRBJ1-3 | TRBV29-1 | - | -
TGTGCCAGCAGCCCCGGGACTCAATTCCCCTACGAGCAGTACTTC | CASSPGTQFPYEQYF | TRBJ2-7 | TRBV7-9 | once | -
TGTGCCAGTAGCACCGGGACTCCTAATTCACCCCTCCACTTT | CASSTGTPNSPLHF | TRBJ1-6 | TRBV19 | - | -